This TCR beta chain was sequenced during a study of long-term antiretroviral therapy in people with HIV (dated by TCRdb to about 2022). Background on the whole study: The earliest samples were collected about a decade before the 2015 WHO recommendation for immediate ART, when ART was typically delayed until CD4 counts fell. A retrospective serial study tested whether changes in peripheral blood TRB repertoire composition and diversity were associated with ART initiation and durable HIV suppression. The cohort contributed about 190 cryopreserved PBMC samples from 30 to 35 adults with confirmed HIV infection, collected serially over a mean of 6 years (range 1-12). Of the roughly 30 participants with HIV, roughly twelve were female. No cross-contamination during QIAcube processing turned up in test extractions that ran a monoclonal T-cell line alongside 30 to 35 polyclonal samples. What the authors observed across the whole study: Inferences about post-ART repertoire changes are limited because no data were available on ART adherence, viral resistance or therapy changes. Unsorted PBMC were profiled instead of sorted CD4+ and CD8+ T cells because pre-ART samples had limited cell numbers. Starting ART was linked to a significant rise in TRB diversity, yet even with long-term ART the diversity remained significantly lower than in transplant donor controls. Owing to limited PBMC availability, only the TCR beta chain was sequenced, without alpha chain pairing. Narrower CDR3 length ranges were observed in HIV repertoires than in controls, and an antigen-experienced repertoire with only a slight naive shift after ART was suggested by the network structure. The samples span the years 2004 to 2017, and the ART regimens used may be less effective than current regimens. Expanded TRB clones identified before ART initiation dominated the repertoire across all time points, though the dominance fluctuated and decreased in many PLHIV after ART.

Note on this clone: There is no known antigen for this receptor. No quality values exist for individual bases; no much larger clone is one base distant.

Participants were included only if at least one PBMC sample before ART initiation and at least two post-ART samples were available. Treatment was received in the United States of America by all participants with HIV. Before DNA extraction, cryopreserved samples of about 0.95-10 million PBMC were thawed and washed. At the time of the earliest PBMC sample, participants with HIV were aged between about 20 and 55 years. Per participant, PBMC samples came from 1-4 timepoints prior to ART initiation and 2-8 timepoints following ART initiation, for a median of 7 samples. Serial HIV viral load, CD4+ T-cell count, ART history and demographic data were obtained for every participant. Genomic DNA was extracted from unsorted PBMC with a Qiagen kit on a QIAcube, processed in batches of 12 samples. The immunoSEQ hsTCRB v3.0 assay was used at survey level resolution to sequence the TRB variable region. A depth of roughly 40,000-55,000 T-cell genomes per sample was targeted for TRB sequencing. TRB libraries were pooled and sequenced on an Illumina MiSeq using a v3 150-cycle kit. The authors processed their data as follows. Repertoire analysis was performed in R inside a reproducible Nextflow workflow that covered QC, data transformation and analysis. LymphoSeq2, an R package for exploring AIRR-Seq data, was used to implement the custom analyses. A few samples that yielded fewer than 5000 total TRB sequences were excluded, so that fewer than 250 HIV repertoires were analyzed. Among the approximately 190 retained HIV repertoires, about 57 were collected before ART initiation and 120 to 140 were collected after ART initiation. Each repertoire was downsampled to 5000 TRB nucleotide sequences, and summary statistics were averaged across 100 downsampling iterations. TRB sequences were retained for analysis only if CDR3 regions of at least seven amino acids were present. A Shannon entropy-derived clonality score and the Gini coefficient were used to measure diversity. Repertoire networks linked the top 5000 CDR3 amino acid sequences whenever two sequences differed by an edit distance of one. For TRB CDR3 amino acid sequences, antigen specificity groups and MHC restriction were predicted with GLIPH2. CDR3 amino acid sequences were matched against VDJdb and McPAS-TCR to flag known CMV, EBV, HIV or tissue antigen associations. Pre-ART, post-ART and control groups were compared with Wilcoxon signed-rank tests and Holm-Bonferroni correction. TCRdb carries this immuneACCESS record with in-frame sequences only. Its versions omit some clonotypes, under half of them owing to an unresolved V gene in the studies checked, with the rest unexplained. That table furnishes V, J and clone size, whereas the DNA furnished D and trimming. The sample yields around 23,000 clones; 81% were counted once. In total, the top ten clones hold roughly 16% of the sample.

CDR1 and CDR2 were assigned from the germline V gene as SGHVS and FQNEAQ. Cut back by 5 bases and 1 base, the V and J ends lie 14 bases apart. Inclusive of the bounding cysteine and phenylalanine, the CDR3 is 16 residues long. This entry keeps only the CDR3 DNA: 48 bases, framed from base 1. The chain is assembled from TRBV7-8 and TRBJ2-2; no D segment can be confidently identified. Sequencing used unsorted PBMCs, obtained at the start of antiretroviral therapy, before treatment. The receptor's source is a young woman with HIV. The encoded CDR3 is CASSPLASRNTGELFF. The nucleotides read TGTGCCAGCAGCCCCCTTGCGAGCCGGAACACCGGGGAGCTGTTTTTT.